This T cell receptor (beta chain) was captured by sequencing in a study of blood T cell repertoires in COVID-19. Method: immunoSEQ multiplex PCR; TCRdb's copy keeps in-frame clones and lacks some. The sample consists of some 200,000 clones, about 95% of them appearing once. CDR1 LGHDT and CDR2 YNNKEL come from the germline V gene (reference sequence). V dropped 2 bases and J dropped 6; count of bases not matched to a gene: 9. The CDR3 contains 16 residues. The chain links TRBV3-1 (or the pseudogene TRBV3-2) to TRBJ1-5; TRBD1 matches at 8 bases. Sequencing used peripheral blood. The sequence was obtained from a man between 25 and 39 years old with COVID-19, enrolled during active disease. The CDR3 sequence: CASSQQGAPDSQPQHF. In DNA, the CDR3 is TGTGCCAGCAGCCAACAGGGGGCTCCGGATAGTCAGCCCCAGCATTTT.